This TCR beta chain was captured by sequencing in a study of vaccination and CD4 T cells after COVID-19 (dated by TCRdb to about 2022). Some background on the complete study: Six males and four females were included in the convalescent cohort, with two Hispanic individuals, seven Caucasians, two Asians and one multiracial person represented. In around 9 COVID-19 convalescent patients and a few infection-naive healthy vaccine recipients, researchers compared the spike-specific CD4+ TCR repertoire from before mRNA vaccination with the repertoire from after. In an earlier paper using these donors, memory CD4+ T cell crossreactivity between SARS-CoV-2 and common cold coronavirus spike proteins was assessed at the TCR clonotype level. Post-vaccine blood samples were obtained a median of approximately 74 days after the second vaccine dose, with a range of roughly 14 to 241 days. Control cultures received a CEFX viral epitope pool as the positive control, an HIV-1 Nef peptide pool as the negative control, or no peptide. Culture stimuli were overlapping spike peptide pools from SARS-CoV-2 and from the common cold coronaviruses HCoV-NL63, HCoV-OC43 and HCoV-229E. Post-COVID blood samples from convalescent patients were collected a median of roughly 100 days after diagnosis, with a range of 35 to 161 days. Each participant got two doses of either the Pfizer-BioNTech BNT162b2 vaccine (n=8) or the Moderna mRNA-1273 vaccine (n=2). Summary of the overall study and its limitations: Although the median number of SARS-CoV-2-reactive clonotypes went up from some 23 after infection to 38 after vaccination, the increase was not significant. Relatively few convalescent patients were included in the study, and early timepoints after natural infection were not analyzed. Nearly all vaccine-specific clones in convalescent patients (304 of 307) were mono-reactive for SARS-CoV-2 spike rather than cross-reactive with common cold coronaviruses. In convalescent patients, a median around 86% of post-vaccine SARS-CoV-2-reactive clones were detected only after vaccination, suggesting vaccine-specific priming.

Libraries came from PCR. DNA from cultured CD4+ T cells was subjected to TCR sequencing with the Oncomine TCR Beta short-read assay at the Johns Hopkins FTIC core. The QIAamp micro DNA kit was used to extract genomic DNA from the cultured CD4+ T cells. Oncomine TCR Beta libraries from cultured CD4+ T cells were pooled with unique dual indexes and sequenced on an Illumina iSeq 100. Per the source publication's procedure: Non-productive sequences were filtered out, and CDR3s that did not start with C, did not end with F or W, or were shorter than 7 amino acids were discarded. The MANAFEST web application identified antigen-specific clonotypes by comparing peptide-stimulated wells against reference wells and other culture wells. To be called positive, a clone needed an FDR below 0.05, an odds ratio above 5, and a productive frequency above 0.1% in at least two of three replicate wells. Cross-reactive clonotypes were defined as significantly expanded in both SARS-CoV-2 spike wells and at least one common cold coronavirus spike condition. Using R version 3.6.1, CDR3 homology was evaluated through Levenshtein distances (stringdist) along with unrooted phylogenetic trees (ape). TCRdb applied fastp at Q25 and MiXCR to the public reads, then kept only in-frame beta chains. CDR3 protein sequences are deduplicated, and each keeps its most common genes and DNA. TCRdb, not the authors, supplied the V and J calls. The sample table records 9,700 or so distinct CDR3 sequences; about 34% of these occur just once. Roughly a third of the sample rests with the top ten.

The treatment or condition label corresponds to: roughly 11-day PBMC culture with coronavirus spike peptide pools or control peptides (ViraFEST assay). CD4+ T cells from unexposed donors were collected before the COVID-19 pandemic (2011-2018). To expand antigen-specific T cells with peptide pools and then pick out the expanded clonotypes through TCR sequencing, the study relied on the ViraFEST assay. Each well held approximately 2 million PBMCs cultured in IMDM containing roughly 5% human AB serum and approximately 9.4 IU/ml IL-2, with approximately 9.2 ug/ml peptide pools added. On days 3 and 7, half of the culture medium was replaced with fresh IL-2-containing medium. After 10 days of culture, CD4+ T cells were isolated by negative selection with the EasySep CD4+ T cell isolation kit. As far as cell numbers permitted, CD4+ T cells from unexposed donors were tested for reactivity against SARS-CoV-2 S and N as well as four spike pools from common cold coronaviruses. Ficoll-Paque Plus gradient centrifugation was used to isolate PBMCs from whole blood, and the isolated PBMCs were then either used fresh or cryopreserved at -140C. Each culture condition was generally run in triplicate wells. Leukapheresis product for the unexposed donors was purchased commercially.

The germline V gene sets CDR1 to SGHAT and CDR2 to FQNNGV. The CDR3 runs 13 residues from the cysteine to the phenylalanine. Of all the DNA, just the CDR3 is kept, 39 bases in frame from base 1. Between the V and J ends, shortened by 5 bases and 5 bases respectively, the junction contains 12 bases. This clonotype was detected only a few times. Its antigen is not yet known. There are no base qualities to consult, and no much larger clone falls within one base. This clonotype was obtained from a human donor in good health. Sequenced input: CD4+ T cells from blood, cultured in vitro. The rearranged chain carries TRBV11-2 and TRBJ2-5; TRBD1 is possibly the D segment (5 matching bases). Here is the DNA: TGTGCCAGCAGCGTATCTACAGGCGAGACCCAGTACTTC. This codes for CASSVSTGETQYF.